These 22 T cell receptor beta chains came from one sample sequenced in a study of beta chain features in type 1 diabetes. Reverse transcription of all isolated RNA meant that expressed TCRB transcripts were sequenced. Libraries were prepared by immunoSEQ multiplex PCR; TCRdb keeps only in-frame clonotypes and omits some of them. Among under 300,000 clones, around a quarter were seen once, and the ten largest hold approximately 4%. The sequencing sample was made of central memory CD4+ T cells from blood. Receptors originate from a young man in good health.

The chain links TRBV25-1 to TRBJ1-4; possible D gene TRBD1, 5 bases. The CDR3 spans 14 residues. V was cut by 8 bases and J by 1 base, with 11 bases left in between. CDR1 is MGHDK and CDR2 is SYGVNS in the germline V gene. This CDR3 is CASGRGRTNEKLFF. CDR3 sequence (DNA): TGTGCCAGCGGAAGGGGCAGAACTAATGAAAAACTGTTTTTT.

This clone has at least ten counts. This sample includes further DNA sequences coding for the same CDR3. The chain employs TRBV15 and TRBJ2-5; a weak D match, TRBD2 (5 bases). The CDR3 totals 14 residues. With 1 base removed from V and 2 bases from J, the gap between germline ends came to 8 bases. CDR1 is LNHNV and CDR2 is YYDKDF in the germline V gene (reference sequence). CDR3 amino acids: CATSRAGRQETQYF. The CDR3 DNA sequence: TGTGCCACCAGCAGAGCGGGAAGACAAGAGACCCAGTACTTC. The entire variable domain, with the rest obtained from reference TRBV15 and TRBJ2-5, is as follows: DAMVIQNPRYQVTQFGKPVTLSCSQTLNHNVMYWYQQKSSQAPKLLFHYYDKDFNNEADTPDNFQSRRPNTSFCFLDIRSPGLGDTAMYLCATSRAGRQETQYFGPGTRLLVL.

This chain connects TRBV29-1 to TRBJ1-1, with D unresolved. The CDR3 is 14 residues long. Germline assignment: CDR1 SQVTM and CDR2 ANQGSEA. V was clipped by 4 bases and J by 4 bases, with 16 bases between them. The CDR3 region is CSVGPRGRLTEAFF. The CDR3 region has the DNA TGCAGCGTTGGCCCACGAGGTAGGCTCACTGAAGCTTTCTTT.

V and J are TRBV5-1 and TRBJ1-1; a possible D gene is TRBD1 (6 bases). V lost 4 bases and J 5 bases, leaving 18 bases between the germline ends. This CDR3 is 15 amino acids long. Germline CDR1 and CDR2: SGHRS and YFSETQ. In DNA form, the CDR3 reads TGCGCCAGCAGCCCCCGTCAGGGGACGGGGACTGAAGCTTTCTTT. As protein: CASSPRQGTGTEAFF. Looking up the rest from reference TRBV5-1 and TRBJ1-1 gives the full variable domain: KAGVTQTPRYLIKTRGQQVTLSCSPISGHRSVSWYQQTPGQGLQFLFEYFSETQRNKGNFPGRFSGRQFSNSRSEMNVSTLELGDSALYLCASSPRQGTGTEAFFGQGTRLTVV.

This clone was recorded at least ten times. V gene TRBV18 combines with J gene TRBJ2-1; 10 bases agree with TRBD2. Per the germline V gene, CDR1 is KGHSH and CDR2 is LQKENI. The CDR3 consists of 15 residues. The V and J ends lost 6 bases and 6 bases, in that order; junction bases with no gene match: 8. CDR3 residues: CASSPGLANSNEQFF. In nucleotides, the CDR3 is TGTGCCAGCTCCCCGGGACTAGCGAACTCCAATGAGCAGTTCTTC.

This clone has only a few counts. This same CDR3 is encoded by further DNA sequences in the sample. The V call is TRBV14, the J call TRBJ2-5, with D unclear. The CDR3 totals 12 residues. Trimming stripped 0 bases from V and 6 bases from J, with 5 bases between. Germline assignment: CDR1 SGHDN and CDR2 FVKESK. The CDR3 sequence: CASSQDRQTQYF. CDR3 sequence (DNA): TGTGCCAGCAGCCAAGATCGACAGACCCAGTACTTC.

This clone has just a few counts. This chain joins TRBV14 and TRBJ2-5; 7 nucleotides agree with TRBD2. V lost 1 base to trimming and J lost 2 bases; unmatched junction nucleotides: 10. In germline, CDR1 is SGHDN, CDR2 FVKESK. The CDR3 totals 17 residues. Here the CDR3 reads CASSQAIVWGGQETQYF. The CDR3 bases are TGTGCCAGCAGCCAAGCGATCGTTTGGGGGGGGCAAGAGACCCAGTACTTC.

This clone was observed many times. V and J are TRBV2 and TRBJ2-5; D ambiguous. The CDR3 length is 13 residues. V dropped 6 bases and J dropped 1 base, with 9 bases sitting between them. Germline-derived CDR1 and CDR2 are SNHLY and FYNNEI. CDR3 loop: CASSGWPQETQYF. CDR3 coding DNA: TGTGCCAGCAGCGGCTGGCCCCAAGAGACCCAGTACTTC.

V usage is TRBV11-2 and J usage is TRBJ2-7; D might be TRBD1 (5 bases). V was shortened by 0 bases and J by 2 bases, with 8 bases between the two germline ends. Germline V lookup: CDR1 SGHAT, CDR2 FQNNGV. This CDR3 contains 14 residues. Written as DNA, the CDR3 is TGTGCCAGCAGCTTAGAGAGACAGACCTACGAGCAGTACTTC. It codes for CASSLERQTYEQYF.

This clone was seen at least ten times. The chain recombines TRBV4-3 with TRBJ2-2; D not certain. The CDR3 covers 14 residues. CDR1 and CDR2 (germline): LGHNA, YSLEER. The V end was cut by 4 bases, the J end by 1 base, with 7 bases between. The CDR3 spells CASSLDMNTGELFF. The DNA for the CDR3 is TGCGCCAGCAGCCTGGATATGAACACCGGGGAGCTGTTTTTT.

This clone was seen a handful of times. The genes are TRBV2 and TRBJ1-5; no clear D. Trimming cost V 4 bases and J 5 bases, with 15 bases left between them. Per the germline V gene, CDR1 is SNHLY and CDR2 is FYNNEI. The CDR3 spans 15 residues. The CDR3 is CASSALRHGDQPQHF. DNA for the CDR3: TGTGCCAGCAGTGCCCTCAGGCACGGAGATCAGCCCCAGCATTTT.

The J gene is TRBJ2-7, the V gene TRBV28; 8 positions match TRBD1. CDR3 length equals 14 residues. Per the germline V gene, CDR1 is MDHEN and CDR2 is SYDVKM. Trimming cost V 5 bases and J 6 bases; bases outside gene matches: 9. The CDR3 DNA follows: TGTGCCAGCAGTGCCCCGGACAGGGTACTCGAGCAGTACTTC. Translating it yields CASSAPDRVLEQYF.

The J gene is TRBJ1-5, the V gene TRBV6-6; D is uncertain. The germline V gene has CDR1 MNHNY and CDR2 SVGAGI (reference sequence). Trimming took 5 bases from V and 5 from J, leaving 10 bases between them. This CDR3 spans 13 amino acids. In DNA, the CDR3 is TGTGCCAGCAGTGCCTCTTGGGATCAGCCCCAGCATTTT. Translated: CASSASWDQPQHF.

At least ten counts were recorded for this clone. V gene TRBV5-6 combines with J gene TRBJ2-6; no clear D. The CDR3 runs 15 residues. The germline gives CDR1 SGHDT, CDR2 YYEEEE. The ends were cut back, 2 bases at V and 0 bases at J, with 6 bases in the middle. The CDR3 loop reads CASSFRHSGANVLTF. The CDR3 region has the DNA TGTGCCAGCAGCTTTCGGCACTCTGGGGCCAACGTCCTGACTTTC.

This clone was recorded a few times. This chain uses TRBV30 with TRBJ2-7, with D hard to call. Between the trimmed V and J ends, which lost 2 bases and 3 bases, there was a span of 8 bases. CDR3 length: 12 residues. Germline assignment: CDR1 GTSNPN and CDR2 SVGIG (reference sequence). Here the CDR3 DNA reads TGTGCCTGGAGTACAGTCCTCTACGAGCAGTACTTC. It is translated as CAWSTVLYEQYF.

The chain carries TRBV15 and TRBJ2-3; 8 bases are a match to TRBD2. Germline V lookup: CDR1 LNHNV, CDR2 YYDKDF (reference sequence). This CDR3 region has 17 residues. Losses at the gene ends were 0 bases for V and 1 base for J; bases not matched to a gene: 6. CDR3 loop: CATSRDRRGEGTDTQYF. DNA of the CDR3: TGTGCCACCAGCAGAGATCGGCGGGGGGAAGGCACAGATACGCAGTATTTT.

The table lists this clone with a few counts. The chain has TRBV7-6 and TRBJ2-1, with 14 bases that match TRBD2. The CDR3 length is 16 residues. Germline values: CDR1 SGHVS, CDR2 FNYEAQ. The V segment lost 1 base and the J segment 8 bases; nucleotides outside the gene matches: 4. The CDR3 sequence is CASSLGPTSGGDEQFF. The CDR3 coding sequence is TGTGCCAGCAGCTTAGGCCCGACTAGCGGGGGGGATGAGCAGTTCTTC.

The CDR3 region is CASSSAGEDGYTF. The CDR3 nucleotides are TGTGCCAGCAGCTCTGCAGGGGAGGATGGCTACACCTTC. The chain recombines TRBV5-4 with TRBJ1-2; possibly TRBD1 for D (6 bases). Germline V gives CDR1 SGHNT, CDR2 YYREEE (reference sequence). The CDR3 has 13 amino acids. Trimming took off 3 bases at V and 6 bases at J, with 12 bases between the two ends.

There are a few counts of this clone. The chain joins TRBV12-5 to TRBJ2-3; D tentatively reads TRBD1 or TRBD2 (6 bases each). Trimming took 1 base from V and 6 from J, leaving 14 bases between them. CDR1 and CDR2 (germline): LGHNT, FRNRAP. The CDR3 extends over 15 amino acids. CDR3 nucleotides: TGTGCTAGTGGTTTGGGGCTAGCGCAGGGGGATACGCAGTATTTT. Protein sequence: CASGLGLAQGDTQYF.

The rearrangement links TRBV15 to TRBJ2-2, with no clear D. CDR1 is LNHNV and CDR2 is YYDKDF in the germline V gene (reference sequence). CDR3 length: 14 residues. Trimming cost V 5 bases and J 2 bases, with 9 bases left between them. The CDR3 region has the DNA TGTGCCACCAGCGTTGACCTTAACACCGGGGAGCTGTTTTTT. Its protein product is CATSVDLNTGELFF.

At least ten counts were recorded for this clone. The chain uses TRBV21-1 and TRBJ2-1. TRBV21-1 is described as a pseudogene. The length of the CDR3 is 16 residues. CDR3 bases: TGTGCCAGCAGCTACATAGGGTCATTCTTTACAGTTGAGCAGTTCTTC. It specifies CASSYIGSFFTVEQFF.

J is TRBJ2-5 and V is TRBV27, with 8 bases aligning to TRBD1. The assigned J gene may be wrong: the sequence end matches TRBJ2-7 better. The germline V gene has CDR1 MNHEY and CDR2 SMNVEV (reference sequence). This CDR3 comprises 15 residues. The CDR3 sequence is CASSLRPGQAYEQYF. CDR3 coding DNA: TGTGCCAGCAGTTTACGCCCGGGACAGGCCTACGAGCAGTACTTC.